These 4 T cell receptor beta chains came from one sample sequenced in a study of human T cells and chemical hapten exposure. Using its own MiXCR run on the RACE reads, TCRdb lists one record per CDR3 protein. The sample yields tens of thousands of distinct CDR3 sequences, roughly 10% seen once. Time point meaning: pre-sensitization, week 0. The treatment here: therapeutic diphenylcyclopropenone sensitization with weekly scalp DPC. Sequences were derived from whole blood, sampled in connection with sensitization to the hapten diphenylcyclopropenone (DPC). Receptor source: a woman aged 40 to 50 with alopecia areata. Some clones in this sample may be carry-over from other donors' samples.

The V and J genes are TRBV4-1 and TRBJ1-5; TRBD1 might be the D (5 bases). The germline V gene encodes CDR1 MGHRA and CDR2 YSYEKL. Trimming pared 0 bases from V and 7 bases from J, leaving 13 bases between. CDR3 size: 15 residues. The CDR3 DNA reads TGCGCCAGCAGCCAAGAAAGCGGCAGGGAACAGCCCCAGCATTTT. This encodes CASSQESGREQPQHF.

Ten or more counts support this clonotype. The chain is built from TRBV11-2 and TRBJ2-1, with TRBD2 as a possible D gene (5 bases). Germline lookup yields CDR1 SGHAT and CDR2 FQNNGV. Trimming shortened V by 10 bases and J by 6 bases, and 13 bases separated the two germline ends. This CDR3 comprises 12 residues. The chain's CDR3 is CATRTASNEQFF. The CDR3 nucleotides are TGTGCCACCAGGACTGCCAGCAATGAGCAGTTCTTC.

This clonotype was seen ten or more times. The CDR3 sequence is CSAHRFFGTGNSGANVLTF. The DNA for the CDR3 is TGCAGTGCCCACCGCTTTTTCGGGACAGGAAACTCTGGGGCCAACGTCCTGACTTTC. The chain combines TRBV20-1 with TRBJ2-6; 8 bases match TRBD1. The germline gives CDR1 DFQATT, CDR2 SNEGSKA (reference sequence). The length of the CDR3 is 19 residues. With V trimmed by 6 bases and J by 0 bases, 16 bases remained unmatched.

This clonotype was seen a few times. This chain links TRBV27 with TRBJ1-5, with 9 bases fitting TRBD1. This CDR3 is built from 15 residues. Germline CDR1 is MNHEY and CDR2 is SMNVEV (reference sequence). J gave up 6 bases and V 6 bases, and 9 bases lay outside the gene matches. The chain's CDR3 is CASSLSLDRGQPQHF. Here the CDR3 DNA reads TGTGCCAGCAGCCTCTCCCTGGACAGGGGTCAGCCCCAGCATTTT.